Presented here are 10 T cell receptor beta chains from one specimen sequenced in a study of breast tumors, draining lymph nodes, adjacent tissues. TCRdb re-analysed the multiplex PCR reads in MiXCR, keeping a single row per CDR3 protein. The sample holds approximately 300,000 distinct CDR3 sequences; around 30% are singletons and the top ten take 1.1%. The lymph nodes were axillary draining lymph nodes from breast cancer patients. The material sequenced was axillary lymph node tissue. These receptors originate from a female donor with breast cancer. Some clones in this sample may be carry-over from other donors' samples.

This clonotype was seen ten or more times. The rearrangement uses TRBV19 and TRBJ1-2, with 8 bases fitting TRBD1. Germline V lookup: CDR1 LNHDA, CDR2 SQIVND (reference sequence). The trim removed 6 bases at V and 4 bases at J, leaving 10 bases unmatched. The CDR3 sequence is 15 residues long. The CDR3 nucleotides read TGTGCCAGTAGGATGGGACAGGCGTCCGTCTATGGCTACACCTTC. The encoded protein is CASRMGQASVYGYTF.

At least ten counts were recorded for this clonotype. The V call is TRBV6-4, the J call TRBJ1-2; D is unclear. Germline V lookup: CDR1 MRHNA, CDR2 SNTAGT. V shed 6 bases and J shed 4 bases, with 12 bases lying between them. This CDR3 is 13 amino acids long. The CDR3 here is CASSPDGLYGYTF. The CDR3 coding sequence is TGTGCCAGCAGCCCCGACGGACTCTATGGCTACACCTTC.

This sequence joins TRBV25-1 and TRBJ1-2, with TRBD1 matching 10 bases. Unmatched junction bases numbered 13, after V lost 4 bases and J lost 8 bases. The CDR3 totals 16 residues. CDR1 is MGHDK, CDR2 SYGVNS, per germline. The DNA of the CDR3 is TGTGCCAGCAGTGTCACCTATGTGACAGGGGGCCGAGGCTACACCTTC. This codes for CASSVTYVTGGRGYTF.

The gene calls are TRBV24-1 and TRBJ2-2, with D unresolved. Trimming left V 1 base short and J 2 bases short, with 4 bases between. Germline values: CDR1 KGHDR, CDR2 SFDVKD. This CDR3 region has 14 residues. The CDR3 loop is CATSDFPNTGELFF. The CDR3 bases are TGTGCCACCAGTGATTTCCCAAACACCGGGGAGCTGTTTTTT.

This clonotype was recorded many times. The CDR3 region has the DNA TGTGGATCAGGGGAGAAGGGTGGCGAGCAGTACTTC. It codes for CGSGEKGGEQYF. V gene TRBV10-3 combines with J gene TRBJ2-7; D might be TRBD1 (6 bases). Germline V lookup: CDR1 ENHRY, CDR2 SYGVKD. This CDR3 is 12 amino acids long.

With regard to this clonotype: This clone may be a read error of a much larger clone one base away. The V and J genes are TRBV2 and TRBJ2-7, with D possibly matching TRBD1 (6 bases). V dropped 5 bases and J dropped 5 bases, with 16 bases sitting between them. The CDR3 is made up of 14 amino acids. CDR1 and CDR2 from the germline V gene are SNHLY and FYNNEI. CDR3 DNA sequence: TGTGCCAGCAGTTACAGGGCAACAGTCCACGAGCAGTACTTC. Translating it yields CASSYRATVHEQYF.

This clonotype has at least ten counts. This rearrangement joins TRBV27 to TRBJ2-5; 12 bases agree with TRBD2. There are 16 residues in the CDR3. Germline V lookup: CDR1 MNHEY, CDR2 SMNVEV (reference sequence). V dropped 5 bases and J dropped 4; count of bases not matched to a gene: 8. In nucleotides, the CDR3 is TGTGCCAGCAGTACGACTAGCGGGAGTGTGTTAGAGACCCAGTACTTC. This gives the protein CASSTTSGSVLETQYF.

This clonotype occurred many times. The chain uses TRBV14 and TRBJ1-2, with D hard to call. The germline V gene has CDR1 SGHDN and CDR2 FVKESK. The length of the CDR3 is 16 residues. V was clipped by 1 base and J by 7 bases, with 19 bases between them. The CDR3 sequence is CASSQGSGSGLSGYTF. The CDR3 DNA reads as TGTGCCAGCAGCCAAGGGTCTGGGAGTGGTCTATCTGGCTACACCTTC.

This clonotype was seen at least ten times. CDR3 DNA sequence: TGCAGTGCTGCGCTAGCGGGATTTTACAATGAGCAGTTCTTC. The encoded protein is CSAALAGFYNEQFF. The chain links TRBV20-1 to TRBJ2-1; 9 bases align to TRBD2. CDR1 and CDR2 from the germline V gene are DFQATT and SNEGSKA (reference sequence). Trimming cost V 5 bases and J 4 bases; bases outside gene matches: 6. This CDR3 has 14 residues.

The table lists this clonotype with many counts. CDR3 in amino acids: CASNLGGTGEQYF. CDR3 DNA sequence: TGTGCCAGCAATTTGGGGGGGACGGGGGAGCAGTACTTC. This rearrangement joins TRBV2 to TRBJ2-7; 7 positions match TRBD2. The V gene end was trimmed by 7 bases and the J gene end by 7 bases; junction bases not matched to a gene: 10. Germline loops: CDR1 SNHLY, CDR2 FYNNEI. CDR3 size: 13 residues. The entire variable domain, with the rest obtained from reference TRBV2 and TRBJ2-7, is as follows: EPEVTQTPSHQVTQMGQEVILRCVPISNHLYFYWYRQILGQKVEFLVSFYNNEISEKSEIFDDQFSVERPDGSNFTLKIRSTKLEDSAMYFCASNLGGTGEQYFGPGTRLTVT.